The rows below give T cell receptor beta chains drawn from one sample of a study of molecular identifiers for immune sequencing clone quantification. TCRdb redid the calling of the PCR reads with MiXCR, one entry per CDR3 protein. The sample records 62,000 or so distinct CDR3 sequences, approximately 18% being singletons. Sequences were obtained from naive CD8+ T cells from blood, with Jurkat cell RNA spiked in. The receptors derive from a human donor in good health. Some libraries in this study had Jurkat cell RNA spiked in. The CDR3 runs from the conserved cysteine through the conserved F or W. The order of the fields is V gene, D gene, J gene, clone size, CDR3 protein, CDR3 DNA. D genes are given only for firm matches. Not every row has a clone size; where given, it reads once, few, many or a size class.

TRBV7-2,TRBD1,TRBJ1-3,many,CASSRDSPLSFTSGNTIYF,TGTGCCAGCAGCCGGGACAGCCCGCTATCATTCACCTCTGGAAACACCATATATTTT
TRBV29-1,NA,TRBJ2-1,few,CSVKNRDYNEQFF,TGCAGCGTAAAAAACCGGGACTACAATGAGCAGTTCTTC
TRBV11-3,NA,TRBJ2-3,many,CASSAGGTSTDTQYF,TGTGCCAGCAGCGCCGGCGGGACTAGCACAGATACGCAGTATTTT
TRBV6-6,TRBD1,TRBJ2-5,many,CASSQTTGWKTQYF,TGTGCCAGCTCCCAAACGACAGGGTGGAAGACCCAGTACTTC
TRBV9,NA,TRBJ1-5,many,CASSVGGDSNQPQHF,TGTGCCAGCAGCGTAGGAGGGGATAGCAATCAGCCCCAGCATTTT
TRBV13,TRBD2,TRBJ2-3,many,CASSQISGRTSTDTQYF,TGTGCCAGCAGCCAAATTAGCGGGAGGACTAGCACAGATACGCAGTATTTT
TRBV27,TRBD2,TRBJ2-7,few,CASSTREGRSGEQYF,TGTGCCAGCAGTACCCGGGAGGGCCGTTCGGGGGAGCAGTACTTC
TRBV7-9,TRBD2,TRBJ2-5,many,CASSSSGKETQYF,TGTGCCAGCAGTTCCAGCGGGAAGGAGACCCAGTACTTC
TRBV24-1,NA,TRBJ2-3,many,CATSLVSTDTQYF,TGTGCCACCAGCCTCGTTAGCACAGATACGCAGTATTTT
TRBV7-8,NA,TRBJ1-3,many,CASSLYGNSGNTIYF,TGTGCCAGCAGCTTATACGGAAACTCTGGAAACACCATATATTTT
TRBV30,NA,TRBJ1-5,NA,CAWGRDRMSNQPQHF,TGTGCCTGGGGCCGGGACCGTATGTCAAATCAGCCCCAGCATTTT
TRBV7-2,NA,TRBJ1-6,many,CASSFPGTSPLHF,TGTGCCAGCAGCTTTCCAGGGACCTCACCCCTCCACTTT
TRBV11-2,NA,TRBJ2-7,many,CASSSWDFYEQYF,TGTGCCAGCAGCTCCTGGGACTTCTACGAGCAGTACTTC
TRBV29-1,TRBD1,TRBJ1-2,few,CSVAGGDGYTF,TGCAGCGTTGCAGGGGGCGATGGCTACACCTTC
TRBV6-1,TRBD2,TRBJ2-7,many,CASSEGLAGLYEQYF,TGTGCCAGCAGTGAAGGGCTAGCGGGGCTCTACGAGCAGTACTTC
TRBV11-2,TRBD2,TRBJ2-7,many,CASSSGGVAGDEQYF,TGTGCCAGCAGCTCAGGGGGGGTAGCGGGAGACGAGCAGTACTTC
TRBV4-2,NA,TRBJ1-1,many,CASSQESAGETEAFF,TGTGCCAGCAGCCAAGAATCGGCAGGGGAAACTGAAGCTTTCTTT
TRBV28,TRBD1,TRBJ2-5,few,CASSFARTGGMETQYF,TGTGCCAGCAGTTTTGCCCGGACAGGGGGCATGGAGACCCAGTACTTC
TRBV7-9,TRBD2,TRBJ2-1,few,CASLGLADDNEQFF,TGTGCCAGCCTAGGACTAGCGGACGACAATGAGCAGTTCTTC
TRBV28,TRBD2,TRBJ2-7,many,CASSLPAGAFEQYF,TGTGCCAGCAGTTTGCCAGCGGGAGCTTTCGAGCAGTACTTC
TRBV20-1,TRBD1,TRBJ2-7,many,CSARAMGTGPVNEQYF,TGCAGTGCTAGAGCCATGGGGACAGGGCCCGTAAACGAGCAGTACTTC
TRBV24-1,TRBD1,TRBJ2-2,many,CATQKGDRGPTGELFF,TGTGCCACCCAAAAGGGGGACAGGGGGCCCACCGGGGAGCTGTTTTTT
TRBV6-5,NA,TRBJ1-1,few,CASSYSTALNTEAFF,TGTGCCAGCAGTTACTCGACAGCTTTGAACACTGAAGCTTTCTTT
TRBV18,TRBD1,TRBJ1-1,NA,CASSPPGQGDTEAFF,TGTGCCAGCTCACCACCCGGACAGGGTGACACTGAAGCTTTCTTT
TRBV7-9,NA,TRBJ2-7,NA,CASSYGGGYEQYF,TGTGCCAGCAGCTATGGGGGCGGCTACGAGCAGTACTTC
TRBV18,NA,TRBJ2-2,many,CASSPFGGSRTTGELFF,TGTGCCAGCTCACCATTTGGAGGGAGCCGAACAACCGGGGAGCTGTTTTTT
TRBV28,NA,TRBJ1-1,NA,CASSLGRENTEAFF,TGTGCCAGCAGCCTGGGACGGGAGAACACTGAAGCTTTCTTT
TRBV28,NA,TRBJ2-7,few,CASSLGQNSYEQYF,TGTGCCAGCAGTTTAGGTCAGAATTCCTACGAGCAGTACTTC
TRBV14,TRBD1,TRBJ2-1,many,CASSDRDRFFNEQFF,TGTGCCAGCAGCGACCGGGACAGATTTTTCAATGAGCAGTTCTTC
TRBV12-3/TRBV12-4,NA,TRBJ1-1,few,CASSFDVRGKAFF,TGTGCCAGCAGTTTTGATGTAAGGGGAAAAGCTTTCTTT
TRBV11-2,NA,TRBJ2-1,many,CASSASTMGSSHEQFF,TGTGCCAGCAGCGCCTCAACCATGGGTAGCAGCCATGAGCAGTTCTTC
TRBV24-1,NA,TRBJ2-7,NA,CATSDPGDEQYF,TGTGCCACCAGTGACCCCGGGGACGAGCAGTACTTC
TRBV2,NA,TRBJ2-2,NA,CASSEALGFTGELFF,TGTGCCAGCAGTGAAGCGCTCGGGTTCACCGGGGAGCTGTTTTTT
TRBV20-1,NA,TRBJ1-5,few,CSASWPQGGSNQPQHF,TGCAGTGCTAGTTGGCCACAAGGCGGTAGCAATCAGCCCCAGCATTTT
TRBV27,TRBD2,TRBJ2-7,many,CASSFGLGEQYF,TGTGCCAGCAGTTTTGGACTAGGCGAGCAGTACTTC
TRBV7-9,NA,TRBJ2-7,few,CASTHRDSPYEQYF,TGTGCCAGCACCCACCGGGACTCACCCTACGAGCAGTACTTC
TRBV7-9,TRBD2,TRBJ2-1,NA,CASSSSPREGREQFF,TGTGCCAGCAGCTCCAGTCCGCGGGAGGGCCGCGAGCAGTTCTTC
TRBV4-1,NA,TRBJ1-1,many,CASSPPMGGTEAFF,TGCGCCAGCAGCCCGCCCATGGGGGGCACTGAAGCTTTCTTT
TRBV28,TRBD2,TRBJ2-3,many,CASTVHLAGLNTDTQYF,TGTGCCAGCACCGTTCATCTAGCGGGACTCAACACAGATACGCAGTATTTT
TRBV11-3,TRBD1,TRBJ1-6,NA,CASSSDRDLGSPLHF,TGTGCCAGCAGCTCTGACAGGGATTTGGGTTCACCCCTCCACTTT
TRBV11-2,NA,TRBJ2-7,few,CASSSGGAEQYF,TGTGCCAGCAGCTCTGGAGGGGCCGAGCAGTACTTC
TRBV7-2,TRBD2,TRBJ2-7,many,CASSLGWLAGVYEQYF,TGTGCCAGCAGCTTAGGTTGGCTAGCGGGAGTGTACGAGCAGTACTTC
TRBV6-6,NA,TRBJ2-7,many,CAGSHGPYYEQYF,TGTGCCGGATCGCACGGACCGTACTACGAGCAGTACTTC
TRBV2,NA,TRBJ2-7,few,CASSEISVVYEQYF,TGTGCCAGCAGTGAGATCTCAGTAGTCTACGAGCAGTACTTC